This TCR beta chain was observed in a study of OX40 agonist ivuxolimab in advanced cancers. At the level of the study: Across the patients, intravenous ivuxolimab was delivered every 2 weeks at 0.01 to 10 mg/kg.

A remark on this clone: Its antigen is unidentified.

Here immunoSEQ multiplex PCR was the method, and the copy in TCRdb shows in-frame clones only, minus some. The sample contains about 36,000 clones, around 77% of which appear only once. Patients were excluded for autoimmune disease history or systemic immunosuppression. Study-level points and caveats: Expansion of clones was among the lowest in partial responders at 0.1-3.0 mg/kg. Clonal expansion from baseline to week 6 occurred in both CD4+ and CD8+ T cells.

Germline V gene data show CDR1 as MNHNY and CDR2 as SVGAGI (reference sequence). The J segment lost 7 bases and the V segment lost 2 bases, leaving 8 bases of the junction unmatched. The CDR3 contains 15 residues. The rearrangement uses TRBV6-6 and TRBJ1-5, with 7 bases that match TRBD1. This specimen was CD4+ or CD8+ T cells sorted from blood, taken in a trial of the OX40 agonist ivuxolimab. The sequence was collected from an adult with an advanced solid tumor such as melanoma, head and neck, liver or kidney cancer. The CDR3 loop reads CASSYLFEGAQPQHF. CDR3 nucleotide sequence: TGTGCCAGCAGTTACCTTTTCGAGGGGGCCCAGCCCCAGCATTTT.